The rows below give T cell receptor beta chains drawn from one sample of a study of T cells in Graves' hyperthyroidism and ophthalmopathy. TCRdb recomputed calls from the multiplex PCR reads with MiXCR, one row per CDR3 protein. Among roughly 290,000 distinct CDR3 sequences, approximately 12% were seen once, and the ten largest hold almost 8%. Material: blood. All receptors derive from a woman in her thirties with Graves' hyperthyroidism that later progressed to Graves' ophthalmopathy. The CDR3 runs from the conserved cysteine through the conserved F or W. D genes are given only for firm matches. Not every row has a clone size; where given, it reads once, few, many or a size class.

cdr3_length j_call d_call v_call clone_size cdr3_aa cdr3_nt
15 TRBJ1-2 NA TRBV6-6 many CASSYATGLAHGYTF TGTGCCAGCAGTTACGCTACAGGATTAGCGCATGGCTACACCTTC
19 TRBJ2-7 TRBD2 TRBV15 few CATSRRSLREGGLSYEQYF TGTGCCACCAGCAGACGCTCGTTGCGGGAGGGAGGTCTTTCCTACGAGCAGTACTTC
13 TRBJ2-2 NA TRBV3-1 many CASSYTGIGELFF TGTGCCAGCAGCTACACAGGGATCGGGGAGCTGTTTTTT
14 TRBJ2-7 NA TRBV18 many CASSPPWGPYEQYF TGTGCCAGCTCACCACCCTGGGGGCCCTACGAGCAGTACTTC
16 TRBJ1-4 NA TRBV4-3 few CASSPGKASANEKLFF TGCGCCAGCAGCCCCGGGAAAGCCTCAGCTAATGAAAAACTGTTTTTT
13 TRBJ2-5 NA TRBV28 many CASSLGRRETQYF TGTGCCAGCAGTTTGGGCCGACGAGAGACCCAGTACTTC
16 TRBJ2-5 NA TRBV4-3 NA CASSQRLASYQETQYF TGCGCCAGCAGCCAAAGGCTAGCGTCTTACCAAGAGACCCAGTACTTC
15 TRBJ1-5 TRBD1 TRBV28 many CASSPRTGRTQPQHF TGTGCCAGCAGTCCCCGGACAGGAAGAACCCAGCCCCAGCATTTT
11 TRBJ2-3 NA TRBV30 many CAWKGEETQYF TGTGCCTGGAAGGGAGAGGAGACGCAGTATTTT
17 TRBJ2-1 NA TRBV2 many CASSEALQSGRKGEQFF TGTGCCAGCAGTGAAGCGCTTCAGTCTGGGAGAAAGGGTGAGCAGTTCTTC
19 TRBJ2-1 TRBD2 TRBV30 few CAWSQVAGGPGGYYNEQFF TGTGCCTGGAGTCAGGTAGCGGGAGGGCCAGGGGGCTACTACAATGAGCAGTTCTTC
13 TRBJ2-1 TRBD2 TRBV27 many CASTRTGGNEQFF TGTGCCAGCACCCGCACGGGAGGCAATGAGCAGTTCTTC
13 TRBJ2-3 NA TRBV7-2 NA CASSLQGGDTQYF TGTGCCAGCAGCCTGCAAGGGGGAGATACGCAGTATTTT
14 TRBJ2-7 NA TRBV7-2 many CASSLVDGSYEQYF TGTGCCAGCAGCTTAGTTGACGGATCCTACGAGCAGTACTTC
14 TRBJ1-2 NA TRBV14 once CASSQVSVNYGYTF TGTGCCAGCAGCCAAGTGTCAGTTAACTATGGCTACACCTTC
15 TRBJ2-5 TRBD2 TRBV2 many CASSDATSGKETQYF TGTGCCAGCAGTGATGCGACTAGCGGTAAAGAGACCCAGTACTTC
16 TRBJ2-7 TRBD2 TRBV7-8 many CASSLHVGTSSYEQYF TGTGCCAGCAGCTTACACGTCGGGACTAGCTCCTACGAGCAGTACTTC
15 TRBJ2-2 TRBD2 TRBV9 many CASSVGGRATGELFF TGTGCCAGCAGCGTAGGCGGGAGGGCCACCGGGGAGCTGTTTTTT
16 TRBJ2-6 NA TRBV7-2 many CASSAGRFSGANVLTF TGTGCCAGCAGCGCGGGACGGTTCTCTGGGGCCAACGTCCTGACTTTC
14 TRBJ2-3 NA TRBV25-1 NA CASREGLGEDTQYF TGTGCCAGCAGGGAGGGGCTGGGGGAAGATACGCAGTATTTT
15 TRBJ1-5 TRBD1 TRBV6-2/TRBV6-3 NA CASSSWDSSNQPQHF TGTGCCAGCAGTTCCTGGGACAGTAGCAATCAGCCCCAGCATTTT
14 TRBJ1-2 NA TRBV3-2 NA CASSQMTGGDGYTF TGTGCCAGCAGCCAAATGACAGGGGGCGATGGCTACACCTTC
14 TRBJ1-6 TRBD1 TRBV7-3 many CASSSGTGGSPLHF TGTGCCAGCAGCTCCGGGACAGGGGGTTCACCCCTCCACTTT
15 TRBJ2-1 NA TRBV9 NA CASSVTASSYNEQFF TGTGCCAGCAGCGTAACGGCATCCTCCTACAATGAGCAGTTCTTC
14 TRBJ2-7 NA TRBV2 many CASSESIGGAEQYF TGTGCCAGCAGTGAATCGATTGGAGGGGCCGAGCAGTACTTC
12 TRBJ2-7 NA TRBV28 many CASSFRVDEQYF TGTGCCAGCAGTTTCAGGGTAGACGAGCAGTACTTC
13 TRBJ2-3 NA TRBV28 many CASSLERPDTQYF TGTGCCAGCAGTTTAGAAAGGCCAGATACGCAGTATTTT
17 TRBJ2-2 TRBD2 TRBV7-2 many CASSLSGLAGSTGELFF TGTGCCAGCAGCTTATCCGGACTAGCGGGAAGTACCGGGGAGCTGTTTTTT
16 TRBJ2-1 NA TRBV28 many CASRRQTGILNNEQFF TGTGCCAGCAGAAGACAAACAGGGATCCTAAACAATGAGCAGTTCTTC
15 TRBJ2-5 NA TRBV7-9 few CASSELASAQETQYF TGTGCCAGCAGTGAATTAGCTAGCGCCCAAGAGACCCAGTACTTC
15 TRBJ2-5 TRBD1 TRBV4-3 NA CASSPSTGVGETQYF TGCGCCAGCAGCCCCTCTACAGGGGTAGGGGAGACCCAGTACTTC
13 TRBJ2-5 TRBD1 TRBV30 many CAWGTGGGETQYF TGTGCCTGGGGGACAGGCGGCGGAGAGACCCAGTACTTC
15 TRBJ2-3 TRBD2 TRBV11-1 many CASTYLAGGTDTQYF TGTGCCAGCACCTACCTAGCGGGAGGCACAGATACGCAGTATTTT
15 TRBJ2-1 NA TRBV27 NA CASSLAIHPYNEQFF TGTGCCAGCAGCCTAGCGATCCACCCCTACAATGAGCAGTTCTTC
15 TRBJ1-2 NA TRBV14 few CASSQDLSTNYGYTF TGTGCCAGCAGCCAAGATCTGTCCACAAACTATGGCTACACCTTC
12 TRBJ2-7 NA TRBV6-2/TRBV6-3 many CASSSLTYEQYF TGTGCCAGCAGTTCCCTAACCTACGAGCAGTACTTC
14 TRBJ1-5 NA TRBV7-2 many CASSLVAGNQPQHF TGTGCCAGCAGCTTAGTGGCGGGGAATCAGCCCCAGCATTTT
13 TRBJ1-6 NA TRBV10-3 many CAISESRIAPLHF TGTGCCATCAGTGAGTCGCGGATAGCACCCCTCCACTTT
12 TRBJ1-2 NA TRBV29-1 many CSVEQGERGYTF TGCAGCGTTGAACAGGGCGAGCGTGGCTACACCTTC
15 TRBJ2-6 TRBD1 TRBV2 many CASGDSFEGANVLTF TGTGCCAGCGGGGACAGCTTTGAAGGGGCCAACGTCCTGACTTTC
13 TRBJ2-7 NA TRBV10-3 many CAISEWVPGEQYF TGTGCCATCAGTGAGTGGGTGCCAGGCGAGCAGTACTTC
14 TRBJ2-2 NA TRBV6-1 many CASSLPRGTGELFF TGTGCCAGCAGCCTCCCGCGTGGGACCGGGGAGCTGTTTTTT
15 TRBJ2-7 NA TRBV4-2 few CASSQDGLASYEQYF TGTGCCAGCAGCCAAGATGGGTTAGCTTCCTACGAGCAGTACTTC
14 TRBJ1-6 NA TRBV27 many CASSLYSYNSPLHF TGTGCCAGCAGTTTATACTCCTATAATTCACCCCTCCACTTT
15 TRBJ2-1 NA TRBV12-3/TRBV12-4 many CASSFGPLGGNEQFF TGTGCCAGCAGTTTTGGTCCGCTGGGGGGAAATGAGCAGTTCTTC
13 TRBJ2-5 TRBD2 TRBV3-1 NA CASSPLAGATQYF TGTGCCAGCAGCCCTCTAGCGGGGGCAACCCAGTACTTC
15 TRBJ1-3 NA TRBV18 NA CASSRSGQSGNTIYF TGTGCCAGCTCAAGGTCGGGGCAATCTGGAAACACCATATATTTT
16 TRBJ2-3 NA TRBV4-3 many CASSPQSRQGGDTQYF TGCGCCAGCAGCCCCCAATCGCGTCAGGGCGGTGATACGCAGTATTTT
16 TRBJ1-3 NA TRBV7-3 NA CASSLGDGGLGNTIYF TGTGCCAGCAGCTTAGGGGATGGGGGGCTAGGAAACACCATATATTTT
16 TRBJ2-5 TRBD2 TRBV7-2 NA CASSAPGLAGEETQYF TGTGCCAGCAGCGCTCCGGGACTAGCGGGAGAAGAGACCCAGTACTTC
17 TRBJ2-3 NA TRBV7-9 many CASSLAPDTDSTDTQYF TGTGCCAGCAGCTTAGCTCCGGACACGGATAGCACAGATACGCAGTATTTT
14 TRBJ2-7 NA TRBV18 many CASSPRGAQYEQYF TGTGCCAGCTCACCAAGAGGGGCGCAGTACGAGCAGTACTTC
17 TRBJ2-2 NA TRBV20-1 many CSASPRQNKANTGELFF TGCAGTGCTAGCCCACGACAAAATAAAGCGAACACCGGGGAGCTGTTTTTT
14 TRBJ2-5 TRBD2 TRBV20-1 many CSARAGGLAGIQYF TGCAGTGCCCGAGCGGGGGGACTAGCGGGAATCCAGTACTTC
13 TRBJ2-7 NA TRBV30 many CACVLANVHEQYF TGTGCCTGTGTTCTAGCGAACGTCCACGAGCAGTACTTC
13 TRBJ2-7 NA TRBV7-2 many CASSFDMSYEQYF TGTGCCAGCAGCTTCGATATGAGCTACGAGCAGTACTTC
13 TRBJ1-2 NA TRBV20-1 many CSAREVGGHGYTF TGCAGTGCTAGGGAGGTGGGGGGTCATGGCTACACCTTC
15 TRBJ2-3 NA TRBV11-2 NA CASNKGGGLTDTQYF TGTGCCAGCAACAAAGGTGGGGGGCTCACAGATACGCAGTATTTT
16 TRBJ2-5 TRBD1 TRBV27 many CASSAPGTGERETQYF TGTGCCAGCAGTGCCCCCGGGACAGGGGAGAGGGAGACCCAGTACTTC
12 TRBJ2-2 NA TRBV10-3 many CAISESIGELFF TGTGCCATCAGTGAGTCGATCGGGGAGCTGTTTTTT